This T cell receptor (beta chain) was identified during a study of OX40 agonist ivuxolimab in advanced cancers. General notes on the study: Ivuxolimab was a fully human IgG2 agonistic monoclonal antibody targeting the costimulatory receptor OX40 (CD134). Intravenous ivuxolimab was administered to patients every 2 weeks at six dose levels: 0.01, 0.1, 0.3, 1.5, 3 and 10 mg/kg. Of the approximately 50 dose-escalation patients, hepatocellular carcinoma was present in about 20, melanoma in roughly 15, renal cell carcinoma in 9 and head and neck cancer in 9. In the dose-escalation cohort, 65% to 85% of patients were male, and the mean age was approximately 60 years with a range of roughly 20 to 85. Prior anti-PD-1, anti-PD-L1 or anti-CTLA-4 therapy was permitted, and approximately 39% of dose-escalation patients had received checkpoint inhibitors. Three dose-escalation patients achieved partial responses, one with hepatocellular carcinoma and two with cutaneous melanoma. The purpose of peripheral TCRbeta sequencing was to test whether ivuxolimab changed TCR sequence diversity and led to clonal T-cell expansion. The paper describes the monotherapy dose-escalation part (N = 52 patients) of the phase I trial of ivuxolimab. Broader findings and caveats from the paper: Antigen specificity was not determined for the clonally expanded peripheral T cells. At doses of 0.1 to 3.0 mg/kg, clonal expansion of both CD4+ and CD8+ blood T cells was observed from baseline to week 6. On average, CD8+ T cells showed more expanded clones than CD4+ T cells after ivuxolimab. In the 0.1-3.0 mg/kg groups, partial responders had among the lowest normalized peripheral clonal expansion, particularly in CD8+ T cells. Low levels of normalized T-cell clonal expansion were also shown by some nonresponding patients.

Genomic DNA was isolated from the sorted cells so that the TCRbeta CDR3 region could be sequenced. The immunoSEQ Assay was used to sequence the TCRbeta CDR3 regions. Here the immuneACCESS table is served through TCRdb, limited to in-frame sequences with V and J called. Missing clones are a known gap in these copies; in checked studies unresolved V genes cover under half, and the rest lacks a known reason. Counted in this sample were fewer than 70,000 clones; roughly 91% of them appeared once. About 0.77% of the sample is held by the ten biggest clonotypes. The trial excluded patients who had a history of autoimmune disease or were on systemic immunosuppression. Peripheral blood for TCR sequencing was collected from all dose cohorts at baseline, on cycle 4 day 1, and on cycle 7 day 1. Samples were obtained from an open-label, multicenter, first-in-human phase I dose-escalation trial of ivuxolimab. Adults with locally advanced or metastatic melanoma, renal cell, hepatocellular, or head and neck squamous cell carcinoma were enrolled in the trial. Before TCR sequencing, CD4+ and CD8+ T cells were separately sorted from peripheral blood.

Taken from the germline V gene (reference sequence), the CDR1 and CDR2 loops are DFQATT and SNEGSKA. There are 10 amino acids in the CDR3, from cysteine to phenylalanine inclusive. Here the CDR3 DNA is all that survives: 30 bases in frame from base 1. A distance of 14 bases separates the germline ends of V and J, which lose 6 bases and 14 bases respectively. Details on this clone: Its antigen remains undetermined. No base quality values were provided; no much bigger clone lies one nucleotide off.

The source was CD4+ or CD8+ T cells sorted from blood, collected in a trial of the OX40 agonist ivuxolimab. Here the chain combines TRBV20-1 and TRBJ2-1; perhaps TRBD1 is the D gene, with 7 bases matching. This clonotype was sampled from an adult with an advanced solid tumor such as melanoma, head and neck, liver or kidney cancer. This receptor carries the CDR3 CSARLRGEFF. The DNA sequence is as follows: TGCAGTGCCAGACTCAGGGGGGAGTTCTTC.